This TCR beta chain was sequenced for a study of neurological immune-mediated disorders. TCRdb fed the 5' RACE reads into MiXCR, producing one record per CDR3 protein. The profile shows roughly 100,000 distinct CDR3 sequences, 3.5% of them singletons. Looked up from germline, CDR1 is SGHRS and CDR2 is YFSETQ. With 6 bases removed from V and 7 bases from J, the gap between germline ends came to 8 bases. This CDR3 spans 11 amino acids. Sequencing was carried out using PBMCs. The chain uses TRBV5-1 and TRBJ2-1; D is uncertain. This sequence was found in a woman aged 18-29 years with multiple sclerosis. This CDR3 is CASKAQNEQFF. The CDR3 coding sequence is TGCGCCAGCAAGGCCCAAAATGAGCAGTTCTTC.